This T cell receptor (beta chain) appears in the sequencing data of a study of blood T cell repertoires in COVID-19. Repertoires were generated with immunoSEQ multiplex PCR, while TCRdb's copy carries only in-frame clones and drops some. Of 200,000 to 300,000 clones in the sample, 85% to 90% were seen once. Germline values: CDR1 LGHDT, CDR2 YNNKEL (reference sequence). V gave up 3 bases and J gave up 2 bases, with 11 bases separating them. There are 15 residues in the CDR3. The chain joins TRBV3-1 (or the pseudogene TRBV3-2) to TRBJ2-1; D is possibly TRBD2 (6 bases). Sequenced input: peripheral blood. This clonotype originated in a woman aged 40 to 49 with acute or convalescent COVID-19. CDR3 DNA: TGTGCCAGCAGCCATTTGACTAGTACCTACAATGAGCAGTTCTTC. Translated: CASSHLTSTYNEQFF.